This TCR beta chain was captured by sequencing in a study of Graves' ophthalmopathy and Graves' hyperthyroidism. The CDR3 totals 13 residues. The V end was cut by 0 bases, the J end by 6 bases, with 7 bases between. CDR1 and CDR2 (germline): SGHRS, YFSETQ. Many counts were recorded for this clonotype. Amplifying from RNA transcripts, the study obtained TCR beta CDR3 regions. The workflow started with a first-round RT-PCR run with HTBI primers and then moved on to a second-round multiplex PCR. TCRdb fed the multiplex PCR reads into MiXCR, producing one record per CDR3 protein. The data contain 660,000 or so distinct CDR3 sequences, 35% to 50% of them seen just once; the ten biggest clones take up 3.3%.

The source of this sequence is an adult man with Graves' ophthalmopathy. The chain has TRBV5-1 and TRBJ1-5; the D is unclear. Sequencing was carried out using peripheral blood. In nucleotides, the CDR3 is TGCGCCAGCAGCTTGGCGTCGGGTCAGCCCCAGCATTTT. It encodes CASSLASGQPQHF.